The subject of this entry is one T cell receptor (beta chain). Generated by immunoSEQ multiplex PCR, the TCRdb table keeps only in-frame clones and is missing some. Of 200,000 to 250,000 clones in the sample, about nine tenths were seen once. Trimming removed 0 bases at V and 7 bases at J, with 13 bases between. Germline CDR1 is SGDLS and CDR2 is YYNGEE. The CDR3 has 15 amino acids. The sample is drawn from a study of blood T cell repertoires in COVID-19. The gene calls are TRBV9 and TRBJ2-2, with a possible D match to TRBD1 (5 bases). Sequenced input: PBMCs or T cells enriched from blood (not recorded which). The clonotype originates from a man aged 25-45 years in a cohort exposed to, infected with or recovered from COVID-19 (not recorded which). DNA of the CDR3: TGTGCCAGCAGCGTAGCCGAAACCAGGGTCGGGGAGCTGTTTTTT. This gives the protein CASSVAETRVGELFF. The full variable domain, rest sourced from reference TRBV9 and TRBJ2-2, is DSGVTQTPKHLITATGQRVTLRCSPRSGDLSVYWYQQSLDQGLQFLIQYYNGEERAKGNILERFSAQQFPDLHSELNLSSLELGDSALYFCASSVAETRVGELFFGEGSRLTVL.